This TCR beta chain was identified during a study of T-cell memory formation after mild COVID-19. Whole-study context: TCR clusters were mostly donor specific.

The V end lost 8 bases, the J end lost 3 bases, and 15 bases lay between the germline ends. Germline lookup yields CDR1 SGHRS and CDR2 YFSETQ. This CDR3 comprises 13 residues. Study-level findings and limits: In pre-infection memory, a portion of responding clones appeared, which suggested that cross-reactive memory joined. In second-wave clones peaking day 37, SARS-CoV-2 specificity remained unconfirmed.

TCRdb fed the 5' RACE reads into MiXCR, producing one record per CDR3 protein. Of some 600,000 distinct CDR3 sequences in the sample, 15% to 20% were seen once. As concerns this clonotype: Its matching antigen is unknown.

This TCR came from an adult woman who had mild COVID-19 (a few samples of this study predate the infection). Cell type and time point are not known. The sample consisted of PBMCs or a T cell subset sorted from them (not recorded which). The chain combines TRBV5-1 with TRBJ2-7; TRBD1 might be the D (7 bases). CDR3: CASNAGQNYEQYF. In DNA form, the CDR3 reads TGCGCCAGTAATGCGGGACAGAACTACGAGCAGTACTTC.